These 32 T cell receptor beta chains share one sample of origin, sequenced in a study of cytomegalovirus exposure and HLA in healthy donors. The PCR had 60 Vbeta and 13 Jbeta primers. Repertoires were generated with immunoSEQ multiplex PCR, while TCRdb's copy carries only in-frame clones and drops some. The data hold around 31,000 clones, with 50% to 75% observed a single time. Sequencing was performed on PBMCs. The receptors shown here come from a male donor in good health and CMV-seropositive.

This clone was observed a few times. The chain carries TRBV6-6 and TRBJ2-1; TRBD2 matches 9 bases. Germline CDR1 reads MNHNY; CDR2 reads SVGAGI (reference sequence). The CDR3 extends over 14 amino acids. After removal of 4 bases from V and 5 bases from J, the junction contained 3 bases not matched to a gene. CDR3 region: CASSFGLANNEQFF. CDR3 in DNA: TGTGCCAGCAGTTTCGGACTAGCGAACAATGAGCAGTTCTTC.

CDR3 nucleotide sequence: TGTGCCAGCAGTTTAAGGAGGGAAGCTTTCTTT. It codes for CASSLRREAFF. The chain combines TRBV28 with TRBJ1-1; D not resolved. V lost 2 bases to trimming and J lost 8 bases, with 6 bases between them. Germline V gene sequence: CDR1 MDHEN, CDR2 SYDVKM. The CDR3 runs to 11 residues.

The chain carries TRBV29-1 and TRBJ2-3; 7 bases fit TRBD1. The CDR3 covers 18 residues. Trimming removed 1 base from V and 2 bases from J; junction bases left unmatched: 15. Germline CDR1 SQVTM, CDR2 ANQGSEA. The CDR3 DNA follows: TGCAGCGTTGAAGCCGATTCTACAGGGGTCCTCTCCACAGATACGCAGTATTTT. Residues: CSVEADSTGVLSTDTQYF.

In this sample, this clone turned up once. V and J are TRBV11-1 and TRBJ2-4; 8 nucleotides agree with TRBD2. The J segment lost 7 bases and the V segment lost 4 bases, leaving 15 bases of the junction unmatched. This CDR3 comprises 17 residues. Germline V gene sequence: CDR1 SGHAT, CDR2 FQDESV (reference sequence). This chain's CDR3 is CASSYGREGASLNIQYF. The CDR3 DNA is TGTGCCAGCAGCTACGGGAGGGAAGGGGCCTCCCTGAACATTCAGTACTTC.

The rearrangement links TRBV30 to TRBJ2-5; D possibly corresponds to TRBD2 (6 bases). The J call is in doubt because the DNA end fits TRBJ2-7 better. Germline V lookup: CDR1 GTSNPN, CDR2 SVGIG (reference sequence). This CDR3 is built from 13 residues. DNA of the CDR3: TGTGCCTCGGGGGTAGCGCCAACCTACGAGCAGTACTTC. Translated: CASGVAPTYEQYF.

CDR3 protein: CASSLGQGAEAFF. Here the CDR3 DNA reads TGTGCCAGCTCGCTTGGACAGGGCGCTGAAGCTTTCTTT. This rearrangement joins TRBV18 to TRBJ1-1, with 8 bases lining up with TRBD1. The CDR3 extends over 13 amino acids. The J segment lost 6 bases and the V segment lost 6 bases, leaving 6 bases of the junction unmatched. Germline V gene data show CDR1 as KGHSH and CDR2 as LQKENI. Full variable domain (outside the CDR3, taken from reference TRBV18 and TRBJ1-1): NAGVMQNPRHLVRRRGQEARLRCSPMKGHSHVYWYRQLPEEGLKFMVYLQKENIIDESGMPKERFSAEFPKEGPSILRIQQVVRGDSAAYFCASSLGQGAEAFFGQGTRLTVV.

This clone showed up just a few times. The genes are TRBV19 and TRBJ1-5; 8 positions agree with TRBD1. V shed 3 bases and J 4 bases; nucleotides not matched to a gene: 5. Germline V gene data show CDR1 as LNHDA and CDR2 as SQIVND (reference sequence). CDR3 length equals 15 residues. The CDR3 protein is CASSMLGQGNQPQHF. Written as DNA, the CDR3 is TGTGCCAGTAGTATGTTAGGACAGGGAAATCAGCCCCAGCATTTT. The full variable domain, in which reference TRBV19 and TRBJ1-5 provide the parts outside the CDR3, is DGGITQSPKYLFRKEGQNVTLSCEQNLNHDAMYWYRQDPGQGLRLIYYSQIVNDFQKGDIAEGYSVSREKKESFPLTVTSAQKNPTAFYLCASSMLGQGNQPQHFGDGTRLSIL.

This clone came up once. The chain combines TRBV28 with TRBJ1-2; 8 bases agree with TRBD1. The germline V gene encodes CDR1 MDHEN and CDR2 SYDVKM. V lost 5 bases to trimming and J lost 0 bases; unmatched junction nucleotides: 14. The CDR3 has 18 amino acids. The CDR3: CASSTDRQGFGANYGYTF. DNA of the CDR3: TGTGCCAGCAGTACAGATAGACAGGGGTTTGGTGCTAACTATGGCTACACCTTC.

The chain employs TRBV19 and TRBJ1-1; possible D gene TRBD1, 5 bases. Trimming stripped 5 bases from V and 6 bases from J, with 10 bases between. Germline values: CDR1 LNHDA, CDR2 SQIVND (reference sequence). The length of the CDR3 is 12 residues. DNA of the CDR3: TGTGCCAGTAGTCGGCAGGGCGCTGAAGCTTTCTTT. Encoded protein: CASSRQGAEAFF. The entire variable domain, with the rest obtained from reference TRBV19 and TRBJ1-1, is as follows: DGGITQSPKYLFRKEGQNVTLSCEQNLNHDAMYWYRQDPGQGLRLIYYSQIVNDFQKGDIAEGYSVSREKKESFPLTVTSAQKNPTAFYLCASSRQGAEAFFGQGTRLTVV.

The gene calls are TRBV7-9 and TRBJ1-1; the match to TRBD1 covers 8 bases. From germline, CDR1 is SEHNR and CDR2 FQNEAQ (reference sequence). CDR3 size: 15 residues. With 4 bases clipped from V and 4 bases from J, the junction kept 8 bases outside the gene matches. This CDR3 reads CASSSTGQGATEAFF. The CDR3 DNA follows: TGTGCCAGCAGCTCCACCGGACAGGGCGCCACTGAAGCTTTCTTT.

In this sample, this clone turned up a few times. The rearrangement joins TRBV6-4 to TRBJ1-1, with D perhaps matching TRBD1 (5 bases). V was trimmed by 6 bases and J by 0 bases, leaving 11 bases between them. In germline, CDR1 is MRHNA, CDR2 SNTAGT. This CDR3 contains 14 residues. The CDR3 here is CASSERGMNTEAFF. The CDR3 DNA reads as TGTGCCAGCAGCGAAAGGGGTATGAACACTGAAGCTTTCTTT.

The chain joins TRBV21-1 to TRBJ2-3; no DNA check was done on the table's D call, TRBD2. TRBV21-1 is a known pseudogene. The CDR3 consists of 15 residues. CDR3 residues: CASRAVGGCTDTQYF. In nucleotides, the CDR3 is TGTGCCAGCAGAGCCGTCGGGGGTTGTACAGATACGCAGTATTTT.

This clone was seen more than once but under ten times. The chain is built from TRBV6-5 and TRBJ1-1; D not resolved. The germline V gene has CDR1 MNHEY and CDR2 SVGAGI. This CDR3 region has 14 residues. With 0 bases removed from V and 0 bases from J, the gap between germline ends came to 5 bases. CDR3 sequence: CASSYSFLNTEAFF. In DNA form, the CDR3 reads TGTGCCAGCAGTTACTCCTTTCTGAACACTGAAGCTTTCTTT.

V and J are TRBV5-1 and TRBJ1-4, with D possibly TRBD1 on 5 matching bases. The CDR3 extends over 14 amino acids. Germline lookup yields CDR1 SGHRS and CDR2 YFSETQ. Trimming took 7 bases from V and 8 from J, leaving 18 bases between them. The CDR3 DNA reads TGCGCCAGCTCTGGGGAGGGGCGAGGGGAAAAACTGTTTTTT. Encoded protein: CASSGEGRGEKLFF.

This chain connects TRBV30 to TRBJ2-3; TRBD2 matches at 8 bases. Germline CDR1 GTSNPN, CDR2 SVGIG (reference sequence). Germline trimming cut 3 bases from V and 5 bases from J; bases unmatched to any gene: 7. This CDR3 comprises 14 residues. CDR3 coding DNA: TGTGCCTGGAGCCGAGCGGGAGTGGAAGATACGCAGTATTTT. It codes for CAWSRAGVEDTQYF.

The J gene is TRBJ1-1, the V gene TRBV10-2; 11 bases are a match to TRBD1. Germline V gene sequence: CDR1 WSHSY, CDR2 SAAADI. This CDR3 has 16 amino acids. Losses at the gene ends were 6 bases for V and 1 base for J; bases not matched to a gene: 7. DNA of the CDR3: TGCGCCAGCAGGGCCGGACAGGGGGCTGGGAACACTGAAGCTTTCTTT. This gives the protein CASRAGQGAGNTEAFF.

The rearrangement uses TRBV7-5 and TRBJ1-1. TRBV7-5 is a listed pseudogene. CDR3 length: 14 amino acids. The CDR3 DNA sequence: TGTGCCAGAAGCTTAAAAGGGCCGGGAACTGAAGCTTTCTTT. The encoded protein is CARSLKGPGTEAFF.

The chain combines TRBV29-1 with TRBJ1-1; 7 bases are shared with TRBD1. This CDR3 contains 13 residues. Germline lookup yields CDR1 SQVTM and CDR2 ANQGSEA. Losses at the gene ends were 2 bases for V and 4 bases for J; bases not matched to a gene: 4. The CDR3 loop reads CSVERGQVTEAFF. DNA of the CDR3: TGCAGCGTTGAACGCGGACAGGTCACTGAAGCTTTCTTT.

This chain uses TRBV9 with TRBJ2-1; 9 nucleotides agree with TRBD2. This CDR3 has 19 residues. The junction had 19 bases not matched to a gene; V was cut back by 3 bases and J by 6 bases. Germline V CDR1 and CDR2: SGDLS, YYNGEE. Here the CDR3 DNA reads TGTGCCAGCAGCGCCCCCTTTATGACTAGCGGACACCGCGGCAATGAGCAGTTCTTC. Translating gives CASSAPFMTSGHRGNEQFF.

The chain carries TRBV6-1 and TRBJ1-6; tentatively, D is TRBD1 (5 bases). The germline V and J ends were trimmed by 10 bases and 10 bases, with 17 bases remaining between them. This CDR3 is 13 amino acids long. Looked up from germline, CDR1 is MNHNS and CDR2 is SASEGT. CDR3: CATPRGLNSPLHF. In DNA form, the CDR3 reads TGTGCCACCCCGAGGGGACTGAACTCACCCCTCCACTTT.

The V call is TRBV7-9, the J call TRBJ2-1; maybe TRBD1 (6 bases). The V end lost 4 bases, the J end lost 16 bases, and 17 bases lay between the germline ends. Per the germline V gene, CDR1 is SEHNR and CDR2 is FQNEAQ (reference sequence). The CDR3 loop spans 12 amino acids. CDR3 sequence (DNA): TGTGCCAGCAGCTATAAGACAGGAAATAAATTCTTC. Translating it yields CASSYKTGNKFF.

The chain recombines TRBV4-2 with TRBJ2-7; 11 bases map to TRBD2. This CDR3 has 17 residues. Trimming cost V 4 bases and J 4 bases; bases outside gene matches: 12. Germline CDR1 is LGHNA and CDR2 is YNFKEQ. Here the CDR3 DNA reads TGTGCCAGCAGCCGCCTGGGCGTAGGGACTAGCGGATACGAGCAGTACTTC. It specifies CASSRLGVGTSGYEQYF.

V is TRBV19 and J is TRBJ1-5, with 8 bases lining up with TRBD1. Trimming took 2 bases from V and 7 from J; bases not matched to a gene: 4. Germline CDR1 is LNHDA and CDR2 is SQIVND (reference sequence). The CDR3 consists of 14 residues. Written as DNA, the CDR3 is TGTGCCAGTAGTATAACAGGGGGAAGGCAGCCCCAGCATTTT. Translated: CASSITGGRQPQHF.

The gene calls are TRBV5-1 and TRBJ1-1; 7 nucleotides match TRBD1. This CDR3 is built from 17 residues. V lost 2 bases and J lost 7; bases outside the gene matches: 17. From germline, CDR1 is SGHRS and CDR2 YFSETQ. CDR3 bases: TGCGCCAGCAGCTTACAACCGGTGCCAGGGGGGATAGGTGAAGCTTTCTTT. Its protein is CASSLQPVPGGIGEAFF.

The CDR3 spells CATSGGALAGGLADTQYF. The CDR3, as DNA: TGTGCCACCAGCGGGGGAGCGCTAGCGGGAGGGCTGGCAGATACGCAGTATTTT. The chain joins TRBV15 to TRBJ2-3; TRBD2 aligns across 12 bases. Germline V lookup: CDR1 LNHNV, CDR2 YYDKDF (reference sequence). This CDR3 has 18 residues. V lost 5 bases to trimming and J lost 4 bases; unmatched junction nucleotides: 13.

J is TRBJ1-5 and V is TRBV30, with TRBD1 as a possible D gene (6 bases). V lost 8 bases and J 4 bases, leaving 18 bases between the germline ends. Germline CDR1 and CDR2: GTSNPN and SVGIG (reference sequence). This CDR3 is 14 amino acids long. CDR3 sequence reads: CAMGAWGWNQPQHF. The CDR3 DNA follows: TGTGCCATGGGGGCCTGGGGATGGAATCAGCCCCAGCATTTT.

The chain joins TRBV29-1 to TRBJ2-7, with 9 nucleotides matching TRBD1. The CDR3 has 13 residues. Trimming removed 3 bases from V and 2 bases from J; junction bases left unmatched: 2. CDR1 is SQVTM, CDR2 ANQGSEA, per germline. The DNA of the CDR3 is TGCAGCGTTGAGGGACAGGGCACCTACGAGCAGTACTTC. Translated, it gives CSVEGQGTYEQYF.

V usage is TRBV5-6 and J usage is TRBJ2-4, with TRBD1 matching 8 bases. CDR1 and CDR2 (germline): SGHDT, YYEEEE. V was clipped by 5 bases and J by 7 bases; unmatched bases: 11. CDR3 length: 15 amino acids. The CDR3 coding sequence is TGTGCCAGCAGTCTTATGACAGGGGAAGCGAACATTCAGTACTTC. Translation: CASSLMTGEANIQYF.

The V and J genes are TRBV27 and TRBJ1-1; 7 nucleotides match TRBD1. The CDR3 sequence is 13 residues long. Germline lookup yields CDR1 MNHEY and CDR2 SMNVEV (reference sequence). Trimming removed 8 bases from V and 6 bases from J; junction bases left unmatched: 9. This chain's CDR3 is CASGRQGFPEAFF. DNA of the CDR3: TGTGCCAGCGGGAGACAGGGATTTCCTGAAGCTTTCTTT.

This clone was picked up a small number of times. The V call is TRBV7-8, the J call TRBJ2-7; TRBD1 agrees at 11 bases. V dropped 3 bases and J dropped 9; count of bases not matched to a gene: 7. This CDR3 region has 14 residues. Germline V gives CDR1 SGHVS, CDR2 FQNEAQ. The CDR3 sequence: CASSFGQGAEGQYF. In DNA form, the CDR3 reads TGTGCCAGCAGCTTCGGACAGGGGGCGGAGGGGCAGTACTTC.

This chain joins TRBV6-5 and TRBJ2-7; D unresolved. V shed 4 bases and J shed 0 bases, with 10 bases lying between them. There are 14 residues in the CDR3. The germline CDR1 and CDR2 sequences are MNHEY and SVGAGI. This chain's CDR3 is CASSWAASSYEQYF. As DNA, the CDR3 is TGTGCCAGCAGTTGGGCTGCAAGCTCCTACGAGCAGTACTTC.

The chain is built from TRBV4-1 and TRBJ2-1, with 9 bases lining up with TRBD2. J lost 5 bases, V lost 4 bases, and 6 bases had no gene match. CDR1 is MGHRA, CDR2 YSYEKL, per germline. The CDR3 is made up of 15 amino acids. The CDR3 DNA reads as TGCGCCAGCAGCCCGGGGACTAGCATGGACAATGAGCAGTTCTTC. Translating gives CASSPGTSMDNEQFF.